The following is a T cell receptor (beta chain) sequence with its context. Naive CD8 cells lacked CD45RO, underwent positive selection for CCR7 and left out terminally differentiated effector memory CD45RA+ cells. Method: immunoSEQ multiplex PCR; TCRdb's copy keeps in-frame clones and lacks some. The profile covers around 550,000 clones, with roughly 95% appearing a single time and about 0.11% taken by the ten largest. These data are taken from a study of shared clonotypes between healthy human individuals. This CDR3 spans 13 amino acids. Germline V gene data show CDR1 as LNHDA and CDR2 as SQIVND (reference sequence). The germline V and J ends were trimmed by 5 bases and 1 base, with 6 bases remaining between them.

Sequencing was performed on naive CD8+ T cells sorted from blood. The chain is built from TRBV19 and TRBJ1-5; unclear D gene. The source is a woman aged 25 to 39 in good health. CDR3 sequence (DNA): TGTGCCAGTAGTGTGGGGAGCAATCAGCCCCAGCATTTT. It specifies CASSVGSNQPQHF.